This T cell receptor beta chain was identified in a study of blood T cell repertoires in COVID-19. Study at large: The origin of the acute and convalescent COVID-19 samples was the United States, Italy and Spain. Sample material is recorded as cDNA or gDNA derived from T cells, B-cell-depleted T cells, or PBMCs.

In the authors' workflow: Nucleated cell number was recorded as an estimate derived from reference gene primer amplification. The protocol was immunoSEQ multiplex PCR, while the TCRdb copy is restricted to in-frame clones and leaves out a portion. That table supplies the V and J calls and clone size; D and trimming were determined from the DNA. The sample shows over 100,000 clones, over 80% of them seen only once. The ends lost 1 base at V and 7 bases at J; junction bases unmatched: 2. CDR1 and CDR2 (germline): LGHDT, YNNKEL (reference sequence). The CDR3 contains 15 residues. Sequenced material: peripheral blood. V is TRBV3-1 (or the pseudogene TRBV3-2) and J is TRBJ1-6, with 9 bases aligning to TRBD1. This sequence originates from a woman aged 70-85 years with acute or convalescent COVID-19. CDR3 residues: CASSQGGTGNSPLHF. The DNA of the CDR3 is TGTGCCAGCAGCCAAGGGGGGACAGGGAATTCACCCCTCCACTTT.